The rows below give T cell receptor beta chains drawn from one sample of a study of cytomegalovirus exposure and HLA in healthy donors. Here immunoSEQ multiplex PCR was the method, and the copy in TCRdb shows in-frame clones only, minus some. The sample consists of around 100,000 clones, about 95% of them appearing once. Input material: PBMCs. All receptors derive from a young woman in good health and CMV-seronegative. Both conserved end residues are part of each CDR3. D genes are given only for firm matches. Clone size is not always given. Where it is, it says once, few, many or a class for expanded clones.

D	V	size	J	DNA	CDR3
.	TRBV4-3	.	TRBJ2-1	TGCGCCAGCAGCCCTGGACTCCTGGATATTTGGCGTTCCTACAATGAGCAGTTCTTC	CASSPGLLDIWRSYNEQFF
.	TRBV5-1	.	TRBJ2-3	TGCGCCAGCAGCTTGGGGGTACAGGGTAGCACAGATACGCAGTATTTT	CASSLGVQGSTDTQYF
.	TRBV7-2	.	TRBJ1-2	TGTGCCAGCAGCCTGGGGGGGTATTCCAACTATGGCTACACCTTC	CASSLGGYSNYGYTF
TRBD2	TRBV11-2	.	TRBJ2-3	TGTGCCAGCAGCGCATGGACTAGCGGGAGGGTCACAGATACGCAGTATTTT	CASSAWTSGRVTDTQYF
TRBD1	TRBV7-6	.	TRBJ2-2	TGTGCCAGCAGCTTATTCGCTCTCGACTACAGGGGGAGCGTCACCGGGGAGCTGTTTTTT	CASSLFALDYRGSVTGELFF
TRBD1	TRBV11-3	.	TRBJ2-1	TGTGCCAGCAGCTTACCCCTGGGACAGGGGGCGCAGGATGAGCAGTTCTTC	CASSLPLGQGAQDEQFF
.	TRBV5-1	once	TRBJ2-1	TGCGCCAGCAGCCTGGGGGGGACACAATACAATGAGCAGTTCTTC	CASSLGGTQYNEQFF
.	TRBV4-2	.	TRBJ1-4	TGTGCCAGCAGCCAAGATCCCACGGTAACTAATGAAAAACTGTTTTTT	CASSQDPTVTNEKLFF
TRBD1	TRBV10-3	few	TRBJ2-7	TGTGCCATCAGTGAATCGGGACAGGGGGACTACGAGCAGTACTTC	CAISESGQGDYEQYF
TRBD2	TRBV25-1	.	TRBJ2-2	TGTGCCAGCAGTTCTACTAGCGTTACGCATAACACCGGGGAGCTGTTTTTT	CASSSTSVTHNTGELFF
TRBD2	TRBV5-1	once	TRBJ2-5	TGCGCCAGCAGCTTGGGATCGGGGGGTCAAGAGACCCAGTACTTC	CASSLGSGGQETQYF
.	TRBV29-1	.	TRBJ2-7	TGCAGCGTGGACACGGGGGAATCCTACGAGCAGTACTTC	CSVDTGESYEQYF
TRBD2	TRBV20-1	.	TRBJ2-5	TGCAGTGCCAGCGGGGGAAAGACCCAGTACTTC	CSASGGKTQYF
.	TRBV2	.	TRBJ2-1	TGTGCCAGCAGAGAAAATGCGGATGAGCAGTTCTTC	CASRENADEQFF
TRBD1	TRBV9	.	TRBJ2-5	TGTGCCAGCAGCCCGGGGACAGCTGGGAAGACCCAGTACTTC	CASSPGTAGKTQYF
TRBD1	TRBV6-5	.	TRBJ1-2	TGTGCCAGCAGTTTCCGGACAGGGGGTTCGGGCTACACCTTC	CASSFRTGGSGYTF
.	TRBV6-5	.	TRBJ1-5	TGTGCCAGCAGACCTACAGTGTATAGCAATCAGCCCCAGCATTTT	CASRPTVYSNQPQHF
.	TRBV14	.	TRBJ2-1	TGTGCCAGCAGCCAAGACGCCCCCAGTGAGCAGTTCTTC	CASSQDAPSEQFF
TRBD2	TRBV25-1	.	TRBJ2-7	TGTGCCAGCAGTGAGATTAAGGCTAGCGGGGTCCACGAGCAGTACTTC	CASSEIKASGVHEQYF
.	TRBV7-2	.	TRBJ2-7	TGTGCCAGCAGCTTTAGGCCGGGGTCCCACTACGAGCAGTACTTC	CASSFRPGSHYEQYF
TRBD2	TRBV7-2	.	TRBJ2-3	TGTGCCAGCACGGTAGCGGGGGGGAGCACAGATACGCAGTATTTT	CASTVAGGSTDTQYF
TRBD1	TRBV18	.	TRBJ2-7	TGTGCCAGCTCACTGGGACAGGAGATAAACTACGAGCAGTACTTC	CASSLGQEINYEQYF
.	TRBV5-1	.	TRBJ1-2	TGCGCCAGCAGCTTGGAATCGGTAAACTATGGCTACACCTTC	CASSLESVNYGYTF
.	TRBV30	.	TRBJ2-7	TGTGCCTGGAGTTTAATTGACTGGTCCTACGAGCAGTACTTC	CAWSLIDWSYEQYF
.	TRBV2	.	TRBJ1-5	TGTGCCAGCAGTGATCGGGATCCCAATCAGCCCCAGCATTTT	CASSDRDPNQPQHF
TRBD1	TRBV2	.	TRBJ1-2	TGTGCCAGCTCTGGGACAGCGATTAACTATGGCTACACCTTC	CASSGTAINYGYTF
TRBD2	TRBV9	.	TRBJ2-4	TGTGCCAGCAGCGCCTGGACTAGCGGGAACATTCAGTACTTC	CASSAWTSGNIQYF
TRBD2	TRBV5-6	.	TRBJ2-2	TGTGCCAGCAGCCTAGCGGTGAACACCGGGGAGCTGTTTTTT	CASSLAVNTGELFF
TRBD2	TRBV6-5	.	TRBJ2-1	TGTGCCAGCAGTTACTCAGGGACTAGCGGGGTTCGTGAGCAGTTCTTC	CASSYSGTSGVREQFF
.	TRBV19	once	TRBJ1-1	TGTGCCAGTAGTTTAACGACAGGGAACACTGAAGCTTTCTTT	CASSLTTGNTEAFF
.	TRBV21-1	.	TRBJ2-5	TGTGCCAGCAGCAATGACAGCCAAGAGACCCAGTACTTC	CASSNDSQETQYF
.	TRBV5-8	.	TRBJ1-6	TGTGCCAGCAGCTTCTCGGCAGGGGCGATTTCACCCCTCCACTTT	CASSFSAGAISPLHF
.	TRBV28	.	TRBJ1-5	TGTGCCAGCAGTTCAGGTCGTGTCGAATCAAATCAGCCCCAGCATTTT	CASSSGRVESNQPQHF
.	TRBV19	.	TRBJ1-2	TGTGCCAGTAGTATCGAATTAGAGAACTATGGCTACACCTTC	CASSIELENYGYTF
TRBD1	TRBV7-3	.	TRBJ2-7	TGTGCCAGCAGCCCCGGGGACAGGGAGGGCGAGCAGTACTTC	CASSPGDREGEQYF
TRBD1	TRBV5-1	.	TRBJ1-4	TGCGCCAGCAGCCCAGGGACAGATAATGAAAAACTGTTTTTT	CASSPGTDNEKLFF
TRBD2	TRBV9	.	TRBJ2-5	TGTGCCAGCAGCGGCTACGGGGGGGTTGGAGAGACCCAGTACTTC	CASSGYGGVGETQYF
TRBD1	TRBV6-4	.	TRBJ1-5	TGTGCCAGCAGTTGTCAGGGGGGTTGGCATAACAATCAGCCCCAGCATTTT	CASSCQGGWHNNQPQHF
.	TRBV6-6	once	TRBJ1-5	TGTGCCAGCAGTTACGGACTGGGAGGATATCAGCCCCAGCATTTT	CASSYGLGGYQPQHF
.	TRBV7-9	.	TRBJ1-1	TGTGCCAGCAGTCCCAGGGGCGGCACTGAAGCTTTCTTT	CASSPRGGTEAFF
TRBD2	TRBV2	.	TRBJ2-1	TGTGCCAGCGGGAGGGACTTTGGGAGTGAGCAGTTCTTC	CASGRDFGSEQFF
.	TRBV27	.	TRBJ1-2	TGTGCCAGCAGTTTGATAGGGACTGACGAAGGCTACACCTTC	CASSLIGTDEGYTF
.	TRBV7-9	.	TRBJ1-4	TGTGCCAGCAGCTTAAGGGAAGGAGGGGAAAAACTGTTTTTT	CASSLREGGEKLFF
TRBD1	TRBV11-3	.	TRBJ2-1	TGTGCCAGCAGCTTATCAGTGTGGACAGGCAACAATGAGCAGTTCTTC	CASSLSVWTGNNEQFF
TRBD1	TRBV6-5	.	TRBJ1-1	TGTGCCAGCGCGGCGGGACAGGGGAACACTGAAGCTTTCTTT	CASAAGQGNTEAFF
TRBD2	TRBV4-1	.	TRBJ2-1	TGCGCCAGCAGCCACATGACTAGCGGGAGTATGAATGAGCAGTTCTTC	CASSHMTSGSMNEQFF
TRBD1	TRBV19	.	TRBJ1-1	TGTGCCAGTAGCAGGGGACAGGGGAACACTGAAGCTTTCTTT	CASSRGQGNTEAFF
.	TRBV10-2	.	TRBJ2-7	TGCGCCAGCAGTGGCGAATCCGGGACTGTTCGCGAGCAGTACTTC	CASSGESGTVREQYF
TRBD1	TRBV10-3	.	TRBJ1-1	TGTGCCATCAGGGACAGGATGAACACTGAAGCTTTCTTT	CAIRDRMNTEAFF
TRBD2	TRBV5-1	.	TRBJ2-3	TGCGCCAGCAGACCGGGGCGAGGAGCGGGAGGCGCAGATACGCAGTATTTT	CASRPGRGAGGADTQYF